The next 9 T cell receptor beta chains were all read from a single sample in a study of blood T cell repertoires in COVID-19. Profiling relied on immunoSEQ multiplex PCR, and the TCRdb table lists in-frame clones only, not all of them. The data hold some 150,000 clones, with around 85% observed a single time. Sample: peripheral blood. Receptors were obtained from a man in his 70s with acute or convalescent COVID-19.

CDR3 bases: TGTGCCAGCAGAGGACTAGCGGGAGTGAATGAGCAGTTCTTC. This translates into CASRGLAGVNEQFF. The chain has TRBV27 and TRBJ2-1; TRBD2 agrees at 13 bases. The CDR3 extends over 14 amino acids. V lost 6 bases and J lost 7; bases outside the gene matches: 3. From germline, CDR1 is MNHEY and CDR2 SMNVEV (reference sequence).

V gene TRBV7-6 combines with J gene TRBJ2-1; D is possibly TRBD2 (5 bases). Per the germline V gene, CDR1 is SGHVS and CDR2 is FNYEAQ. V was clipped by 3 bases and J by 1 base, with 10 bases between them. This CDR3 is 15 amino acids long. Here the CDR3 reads CASSLSPGSYNEQFF. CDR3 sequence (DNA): TGTGCCAGCAGCTTGTCCCCGGGGTCCTACAATGAGCAGTTCTTC.

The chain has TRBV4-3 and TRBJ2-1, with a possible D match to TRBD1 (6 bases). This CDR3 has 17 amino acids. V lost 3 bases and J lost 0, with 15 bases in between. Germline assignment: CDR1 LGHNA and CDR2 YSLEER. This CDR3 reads CASSQSTGTTSYNEQFF. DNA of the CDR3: TGCGCCAGCAGCCAGTCTACGGGGACAACCTCCTACAATGAGCAGTTCTTC.

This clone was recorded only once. This chain's CDR3 is CASSPGTSAYNEQFF. The CDR3 nucleotides are TGTGCCAGCAGCCCGGGGACTAGTGCCTACAATGAGCAGTTCTTC. This rearrangement joins TRBV9 to TRBJ2-1; 8 bases match TRBD2. V was clipped by 4 bases and J by 2 bases; unmatched bases: 5. Germline V gene sequence: CDR1 SGDLS, CDR2 YYNGEE. The CDR3 is 15 residues long.

CDR3 sequence (DNA): TGTGCCAGCAGCTTAGCTAGCGGGAGGGCCCAGAATGAGCAGTTCTTC. Protein product: CASSLASGRAQNEQFF. J is TRBJ2-1 and V is TRBV7-2; the match to TRBD2 covers 11 bases. Germline V gene lookup returns CDR1 SGHTA and CDR2 FQGNSA. V lost 0 bases and J lost 7; bases outside the gene matches: 5. The length of the CDR3 is 16 residues.

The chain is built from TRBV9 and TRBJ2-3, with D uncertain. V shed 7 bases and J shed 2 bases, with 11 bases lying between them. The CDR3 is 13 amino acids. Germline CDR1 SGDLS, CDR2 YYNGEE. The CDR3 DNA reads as TGTGCCAGCTCCGTCTTATACACAGATACGCAGTATTTT. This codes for CASSVLYTDTQYF.

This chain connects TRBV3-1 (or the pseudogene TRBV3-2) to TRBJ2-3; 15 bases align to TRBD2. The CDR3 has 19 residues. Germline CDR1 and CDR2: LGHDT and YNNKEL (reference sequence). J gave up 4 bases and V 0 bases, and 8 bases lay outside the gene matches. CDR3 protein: CASSQDRRTSGRVPDTQYF. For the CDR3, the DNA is TGTGCCAGCAGCCAAGATAGAAGGACTAGCGGGAGGGTCCCAGATACGCAGTATTTT.

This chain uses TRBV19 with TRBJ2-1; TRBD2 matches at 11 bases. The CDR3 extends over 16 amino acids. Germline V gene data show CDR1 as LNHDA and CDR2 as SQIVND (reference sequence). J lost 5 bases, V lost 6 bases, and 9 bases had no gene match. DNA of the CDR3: TGTGCCAGTAGACGGCCCGGGACTAGCGGAAACAATGAGCAGTTCTTC. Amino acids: CASRRPGTSGNNEQFF.

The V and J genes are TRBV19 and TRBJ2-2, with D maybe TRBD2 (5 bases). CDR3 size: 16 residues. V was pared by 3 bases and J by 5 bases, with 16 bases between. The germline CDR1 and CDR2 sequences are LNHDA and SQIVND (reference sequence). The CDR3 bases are TGTGCCAGTAGTATCCCCGGGCATCGGGGTACCGGGGAGCTGTTTTTT. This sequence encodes CASSIPGHRGTGELFF.